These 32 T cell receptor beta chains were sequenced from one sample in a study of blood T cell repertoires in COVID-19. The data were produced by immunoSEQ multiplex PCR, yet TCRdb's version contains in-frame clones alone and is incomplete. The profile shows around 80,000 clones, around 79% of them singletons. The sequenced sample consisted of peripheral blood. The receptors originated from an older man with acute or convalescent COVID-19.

The CDR3 region is CASSTNITRSPGNTIYF. The CDR3 bases are TGTGCCAGCAGCACAAATATTACACGGAGCCCTGGAAACACCATATATTTT. V is TRBV5-6 and J is TRBJ1-3; no definite D call. V shed 4 bases and J shed 2 bases, with 19 bases lying between them. The germline CDR1 and CDR2 sequences are SGHDT and YYEEEE. This CDR3 has 17 amino acids.

Here the CDR3 DNA reads TGTGCCAGCAGCCGGACAGGGAGGAGTGAAAAACTGTTTTTT. Amino acid sequence: CASSRTGRSEKLFF. The chain couples TRBV2 to TRBJ1-4; 8 nucleotides match TRBD1. The CDR3 totals 14 residues. V lost 6 bases, J lost 7 bases, and 7 bases stayed unmatched. CDR1 is SNHLY and CDR2 is FYNNEI in the germline V gene. The variable domain in full, completed from reference TRBV2 and TRBJ1-4, reads EPEVTQTPSHQVTQMGQEVILRCVPISNHLYFYWYRQILGQKVEFLVSFYNNEISEKSEIFDDQFSVERPDGSNFTLKIRSTKLEDSAMYFCASSRTGRSEKLFFGSGTQLSVL.

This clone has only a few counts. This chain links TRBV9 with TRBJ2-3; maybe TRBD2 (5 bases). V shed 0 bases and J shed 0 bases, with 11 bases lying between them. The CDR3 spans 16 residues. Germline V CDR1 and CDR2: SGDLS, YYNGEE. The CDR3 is CASSVGGSYSTDTQYF. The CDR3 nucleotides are TGTGCCAGCAGCGTAGGAGGGTCCTATAGCACAGATACGCAGTATTTT.

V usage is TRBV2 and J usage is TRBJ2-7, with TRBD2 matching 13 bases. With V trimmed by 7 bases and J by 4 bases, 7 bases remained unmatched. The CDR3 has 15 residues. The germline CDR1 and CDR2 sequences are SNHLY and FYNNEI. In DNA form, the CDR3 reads TGTGCCAGCACTACCGGGACTAGCGGGGCGTACGAGCAGTACTTC. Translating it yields CASTTGTSGAYEQYF.

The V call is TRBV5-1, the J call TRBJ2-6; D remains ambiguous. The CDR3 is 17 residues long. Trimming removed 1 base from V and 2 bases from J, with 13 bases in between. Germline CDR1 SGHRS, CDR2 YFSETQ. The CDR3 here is CASSLHTAPAGANVLTF. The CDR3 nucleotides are TGCGCCAGCAGCTTGCACACAGCCCCGGCTGGGGCCAACGTCCTGACTTTC.

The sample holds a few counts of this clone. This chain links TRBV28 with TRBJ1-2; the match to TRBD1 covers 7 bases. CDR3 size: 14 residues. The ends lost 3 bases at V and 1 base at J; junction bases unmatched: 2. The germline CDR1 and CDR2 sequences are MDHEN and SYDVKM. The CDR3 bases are TGTGCCAGCAGTTTTCAGGGGGTTAACTATGGCTACACCTTC. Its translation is CASSFQGVNYGYTF.

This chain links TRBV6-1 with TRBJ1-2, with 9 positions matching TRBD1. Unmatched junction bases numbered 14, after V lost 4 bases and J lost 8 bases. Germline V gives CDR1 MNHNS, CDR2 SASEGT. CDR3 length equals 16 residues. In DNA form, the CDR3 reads TGTGCCAGCAGTGGTGCCCGGGACAGGGAAAGCTACGGCTACACCTTC. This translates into CASSGARDRESYGYTF.

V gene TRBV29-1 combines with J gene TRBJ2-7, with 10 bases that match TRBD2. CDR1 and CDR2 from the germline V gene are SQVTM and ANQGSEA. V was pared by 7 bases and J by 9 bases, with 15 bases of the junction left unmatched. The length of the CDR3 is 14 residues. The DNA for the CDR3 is TGCAGCGCTAAAGTAGGACTAGCGGAGGGATGGCAGTACTTC. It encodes CSAKVGLAEGWQYF.

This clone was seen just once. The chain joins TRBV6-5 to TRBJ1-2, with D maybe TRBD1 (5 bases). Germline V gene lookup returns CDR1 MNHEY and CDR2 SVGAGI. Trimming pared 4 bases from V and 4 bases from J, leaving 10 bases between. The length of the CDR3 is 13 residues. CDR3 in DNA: TGTGCCAGCAGTTCGAGGACACCCTATGGCTACACCTTC. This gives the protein CASSSRTPYGYTF.

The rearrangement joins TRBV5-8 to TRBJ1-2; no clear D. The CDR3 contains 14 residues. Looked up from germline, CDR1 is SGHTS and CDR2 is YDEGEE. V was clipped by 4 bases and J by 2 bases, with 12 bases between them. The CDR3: CASSPGELNYGYTF. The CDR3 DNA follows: TGTGCCAGCAGCCCCGGGGAACTGAACTATGGCTACACCTTC.

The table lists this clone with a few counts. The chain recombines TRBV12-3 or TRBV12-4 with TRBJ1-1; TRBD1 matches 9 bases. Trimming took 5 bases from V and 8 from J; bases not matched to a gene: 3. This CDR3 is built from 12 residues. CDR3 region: CASSPQGAEAFF. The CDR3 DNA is TGTGCCAGCAGTCCACAGGGGGCCGAAGCTTTCTTT.

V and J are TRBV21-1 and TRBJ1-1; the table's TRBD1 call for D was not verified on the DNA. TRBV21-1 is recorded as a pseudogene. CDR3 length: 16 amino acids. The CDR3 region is CASSKVDSPYNTEAFF. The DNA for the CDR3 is TGTGCCAGCAGCAAAGTTGACAGCCCTTACAACACTGAAGCTTTCTTT.

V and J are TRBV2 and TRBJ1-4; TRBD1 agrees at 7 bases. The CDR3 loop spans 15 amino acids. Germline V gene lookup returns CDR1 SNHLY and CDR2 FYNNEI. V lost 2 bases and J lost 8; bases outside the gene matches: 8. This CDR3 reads CASSERETQGEKLFF. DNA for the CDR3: TGTGCCAGCAGTGAAAGGGAGACACAGGGGGAAAAACTGTTTTTT. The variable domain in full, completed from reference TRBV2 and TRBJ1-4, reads EPEVTQTPSHQVTQMGQEVILRCVPISNHLYFYWYRQILGQKVEFLVSFYNNEISEKSEIFDDQFSVERPDGSNFTLKIRSTKLEDSAMYFCASSERETQGEKLFFGSGTQLSVL.

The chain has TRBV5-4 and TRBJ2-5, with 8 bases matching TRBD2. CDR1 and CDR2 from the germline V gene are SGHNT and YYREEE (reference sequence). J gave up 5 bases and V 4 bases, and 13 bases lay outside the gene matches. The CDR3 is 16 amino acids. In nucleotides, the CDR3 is TGTGCCAGCAGCCCGCCCTCGCGGGGGGTCGGTGAGACCCAGTACTTC. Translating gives CASSPPSRGVGETQYF.

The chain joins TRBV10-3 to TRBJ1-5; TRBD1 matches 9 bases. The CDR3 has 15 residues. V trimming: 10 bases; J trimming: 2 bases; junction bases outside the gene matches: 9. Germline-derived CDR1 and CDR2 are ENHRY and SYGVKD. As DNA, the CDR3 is TGTGCCACCTCCACCCGACAGGGGGGCAATCAGCCCCAGCATTTT. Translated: CATSTRQGGNQPQHF.

In nucleotides, the CDR3 is TGCAGCGTTGCACTAGCGGGGGGATCTTACAATGAGCAGTTCTTC. Its translation is CSVALAGGSYNEQFF. V gene TRBV29-1 combines with J gene TRBJ2-1, with 12 positions matching TRBD2. Trimming at V came to 4 bases and at J to 4 bases, leaving 5 bases not matched to a gene. The CDR3 has 15 residues. Per the germline V gene, CDR1 is SQVTM and CDR2 is ANQGSEA.

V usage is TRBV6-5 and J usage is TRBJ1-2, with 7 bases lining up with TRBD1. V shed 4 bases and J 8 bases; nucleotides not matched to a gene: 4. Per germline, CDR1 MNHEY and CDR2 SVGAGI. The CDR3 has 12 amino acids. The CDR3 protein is CASSFTGVGYTF. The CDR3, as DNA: TGTGCCAGCAGTTTCACAGGGGTAGGCTACACCTTC.

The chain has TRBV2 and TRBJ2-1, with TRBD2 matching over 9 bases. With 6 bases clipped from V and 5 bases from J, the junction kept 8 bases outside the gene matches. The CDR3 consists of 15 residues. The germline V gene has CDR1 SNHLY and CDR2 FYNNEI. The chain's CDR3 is CASSILAGRNNEQFF. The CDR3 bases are TGTGCCAGCAGCATTCTAGCGGGGAGGAACAATGAGCAGTTCTTC.

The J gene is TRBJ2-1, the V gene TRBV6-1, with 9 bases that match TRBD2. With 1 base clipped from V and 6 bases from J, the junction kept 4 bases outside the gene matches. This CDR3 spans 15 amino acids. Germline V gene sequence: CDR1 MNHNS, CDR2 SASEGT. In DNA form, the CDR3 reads TGTGCCAGCAGTGAAGGGACTAGCGAATTCAATGAGCAGTTCTTC. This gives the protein CASSEGTSEFNEQFF.

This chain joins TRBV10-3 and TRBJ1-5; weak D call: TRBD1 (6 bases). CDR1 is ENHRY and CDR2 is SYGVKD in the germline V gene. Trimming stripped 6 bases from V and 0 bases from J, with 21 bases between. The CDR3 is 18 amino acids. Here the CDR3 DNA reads TGTGCCATCAGCGCCGGAATTGGAACAGGGTATAGCAATCAGCCCCAGCATTTT. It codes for CAISAGIGTGYSNQPQHF.

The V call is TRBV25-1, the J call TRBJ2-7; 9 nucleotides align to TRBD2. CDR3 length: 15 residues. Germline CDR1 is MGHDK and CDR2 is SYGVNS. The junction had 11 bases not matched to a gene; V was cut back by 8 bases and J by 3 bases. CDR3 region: CASGPGLAGLYEQYF. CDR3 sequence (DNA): TGTGCCAGCGGTCCGGGACTAGCTGGCCTCTACGAGCAGTACTTC.

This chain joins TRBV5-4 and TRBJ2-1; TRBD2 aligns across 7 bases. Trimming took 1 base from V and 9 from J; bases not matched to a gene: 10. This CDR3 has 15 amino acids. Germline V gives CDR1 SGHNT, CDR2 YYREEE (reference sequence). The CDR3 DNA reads TGTGCCAGCAGCTTGTTTTCCGGGGGGAGGGCTGAGCAGTTCTTC. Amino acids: CASSLFSGGRAEQFF.

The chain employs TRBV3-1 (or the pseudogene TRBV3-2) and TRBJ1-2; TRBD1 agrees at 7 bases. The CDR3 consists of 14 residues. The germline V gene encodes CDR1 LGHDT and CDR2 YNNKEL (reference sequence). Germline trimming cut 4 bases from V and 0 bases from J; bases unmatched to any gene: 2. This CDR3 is CASSPGTANYGYTF. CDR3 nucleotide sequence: TGTGCCAGCAGCCCCGGGACAGCTAACTATGGCTACACCTTC.

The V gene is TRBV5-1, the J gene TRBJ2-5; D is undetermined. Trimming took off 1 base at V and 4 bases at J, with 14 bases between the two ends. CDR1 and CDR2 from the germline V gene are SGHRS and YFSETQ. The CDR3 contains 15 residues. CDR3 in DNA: TGCGCCAGCAGCTTGACGGCAATCCGCGGAGAGACCCAGTACTTC. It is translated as CASSLTAIRGETQYF. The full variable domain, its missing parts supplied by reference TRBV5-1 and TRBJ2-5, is KAGVTQTPRYLIKTRGQQVTLSCSPISGHRSVSWYQQTPGQGLQFLFEYFSETQRNKGNFPGRFSGRQFSNSRSEMNVSTLELGDSALYLCASSLTAIRGETQYFGPGTRLLVL.

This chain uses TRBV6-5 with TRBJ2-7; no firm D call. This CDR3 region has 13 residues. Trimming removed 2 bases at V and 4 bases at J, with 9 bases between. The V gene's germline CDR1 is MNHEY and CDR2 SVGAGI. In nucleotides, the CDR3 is TGTGCCAGCAGTTACCGCGCACTTTACGAGCAGTACTTC. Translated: CASSYRALYEQYF.

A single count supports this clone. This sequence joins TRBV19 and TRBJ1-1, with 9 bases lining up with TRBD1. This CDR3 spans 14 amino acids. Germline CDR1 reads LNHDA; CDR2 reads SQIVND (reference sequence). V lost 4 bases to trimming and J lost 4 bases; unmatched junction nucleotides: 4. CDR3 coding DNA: TGTGCCAGTAGTACGGGACAGGGAGGCACTGAAGCTTTCTTT. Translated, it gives CASSTGQGGTEAFF.

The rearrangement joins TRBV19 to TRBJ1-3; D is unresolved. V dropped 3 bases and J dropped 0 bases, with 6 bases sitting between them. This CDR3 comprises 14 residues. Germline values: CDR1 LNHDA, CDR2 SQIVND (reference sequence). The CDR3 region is CASSIEVSGNTIYF. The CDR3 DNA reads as TGTGCCAGTAGTATTGAGGTCTCTGGAAACACCATATATTTT.

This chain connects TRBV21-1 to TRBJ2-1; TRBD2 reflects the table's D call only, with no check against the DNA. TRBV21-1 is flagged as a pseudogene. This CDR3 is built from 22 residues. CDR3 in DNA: TGTGCCAGCAGCAAAGCTATTAGGAGGACTAGCGGGGTCTCTGCCCCCTACAATGAGCAGTTCTTC. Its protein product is CASSKAIRRTSGVSAPYNEQFF.

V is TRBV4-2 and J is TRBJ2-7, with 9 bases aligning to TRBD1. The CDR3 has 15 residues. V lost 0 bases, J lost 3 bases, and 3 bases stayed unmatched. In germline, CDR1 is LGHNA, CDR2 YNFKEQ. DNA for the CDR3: TGTGCCAGCAGCCAAGATTACAGGGGGCTCTACGAGCAGTACTTC. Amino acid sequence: CASSQDYRGLYEQYF.

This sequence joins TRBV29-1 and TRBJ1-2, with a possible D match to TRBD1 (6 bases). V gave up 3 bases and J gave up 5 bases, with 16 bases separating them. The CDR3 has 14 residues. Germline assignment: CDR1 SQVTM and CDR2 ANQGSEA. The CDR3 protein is CSVDTVGAGYGYTF. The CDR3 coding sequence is TGCAGCGTTGATACCGTGGGGGCTGGGTATGGCTACACCTTC.

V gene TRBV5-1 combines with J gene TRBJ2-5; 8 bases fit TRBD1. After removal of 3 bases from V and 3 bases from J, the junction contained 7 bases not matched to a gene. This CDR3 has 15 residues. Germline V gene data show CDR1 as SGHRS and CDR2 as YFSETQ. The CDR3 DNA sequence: TGCGCCAGCAGCTCTGGACAGGGAGGTGAAGAGACCCAGTACTTC. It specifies CASSSGQGGEETQYF.

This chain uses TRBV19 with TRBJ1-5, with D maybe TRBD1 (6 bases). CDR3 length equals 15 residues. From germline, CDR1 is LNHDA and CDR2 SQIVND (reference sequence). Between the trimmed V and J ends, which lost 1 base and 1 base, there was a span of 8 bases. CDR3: CASSIGQGSNQPQHF. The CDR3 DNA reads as TGTGCCAGTAGTATAGGTCAGGGGAGCAATCAGCCCCAGCATTTT.